These 5 T cell receptor beta chains originate from one sample sequenced in a study of blood T cell repertoires in COVID-19. TCRdb's table, derived via immunoSEQ multiplex PCR, lists solely in-frame clones and lacks some. The table lists about 300,000 clones, 85% to 90% of them singletons. Specimen: peripheral blood. These receptors originate from a woman aged 30 to 39 with COVID-19, enrolled during active disease.

This chain uses TRBV27 with TRBJ2-3; 8 bases match TRBD2. Germline V gene sequence: CDR1 MNHEY, CDR2 SMNVEV (reference sequence). The V and J ends lost 7 bases and 4 bases, in that order; junction bases with no gene match: 13. The length of the CDR3 is 16 residues. The CDR3 nucleotides read TGTGCCAGCACCCCGACGGTGCGGGGGGTTCCAGATACGCAGTATTTT. Amino acid sequence: CASTPTVRGVPDTQYF.

This sequence joins TRBV29-1 and TRBJ1-1, with TRBD1 matching over 7 bases. The CDR3 is 15 amino acids. The junction had 10 bases not matched to a gene; V was cut back by 6 bases and J by 0 bases. The germline gives CDR1 SQVTM, CDR2 ANQGSEA. The CDR3 nucleotides are TGCAGCGTGAGGGGGCGCCGTAATATGAACACTGAAGCTTTCTTT. Its translation is CSVRGRRNMNTEAFF.

The rearrangement joins TRBV19 to TRBJ1-5, with 7 bases aligning to TRBD1. The V gene's germline CDR1 is LNHDA and CDR2 SQIVND (reference sequence). The CDR3 length is 13 residues. V shed 9 bases, J shed 2 bases, and the junction held 4 bases outside the gene matches. CDR3 in amino acids: CASRTGRNQPQHF. CDR3 in DNA: TGTGCCAGCAGGACAGGACGCAATCAGCCCCAGCATTTT.

The sample holds one count of this clone. The chain couples TRBV19 to TRBJ1-5; D unclear. The germline V gene has CDR1 LNHDA and CDR2 SQIVND (reference sequence). Trimming cost V 6 bases and J 0 bases, with 18 bases left between them. The CDR3 runs 17 residues. For the CDR3, the DNA is TGTGCCAGTAGCCCGTCGGATGGCGGGTATAGCAATCAGCCCCAGCATTTT. Translating it yields CASSPSDGGYSNQPQHF.

The J gene is TRBJ2-1, the V gene TRBV2, with 13 bases aligning to TRBD2. Germline CDR1 is SNHLY and CDR2 is FYNNEI. This CDR3 contains 16 residues. With 5 bases clipped from V and 5 bases from J, the junction kept 6 bases outside the gene matches. The CDR3: CASSRRLAGGNNEQFF. As DNA, the CDR3 is TGTGCCAGCAGTCGCCGACTAGCGGGGGGAAACAATGAGCAGTTCTTC. The variable domain in full, completed from reference TRBV2 and TRBJ2-1, reads EPEVTQTPSHQVTQMGQEVILRCVPISNHLYFYWYRQILGQKVEFLVSFYNNEISEKSEIFDDQFSVERPDGSNFTLKIRSTKLEDSAMYFCASSRRLAGGNNEQFFGPGTRLTVL.